This entry lists 24 T cell receptor beta chains sequenced from one sample in a study of T cell responses to AZD1222 COVID-19 vaccine. Assay used: immunoSEQ multiplex PCR; TCRdb lists only in-frame clones, some missing. Here the sample spans 95,000 to 100,000 clones, roughly 84% being singletons. The specimen was peripheral blood, collected on day 0 of AZD1222 vaccination. The receptor set was obtained from an adult in good health.

V gene TRBV4-2 combines with J gene TRBJ2-7; D may be TRBD1 (6 bases). The V end was cut by 3 bases, the J end by 4 bases, with 13 bases between. Germline lookup yields CDR1 LGHNA and CDR2 YNFKEQ. The CDR3 spans 14 residues. CDR3 nucleotides: TGTGCCAGCAGCCACAAGGACAGTTTTTACGAGCAGTACTTC. This encodes CASSHKDSFYEQYF.

The J gene is TRBJ1-1, the V gene TRBV12-5, with unresolved D. This CDR3 contains 11 residues. V lost 6 bases and J lost 8, with 10 bases in between. The germline V gene encodes CDR1 LGHNT and CDR2 FRNRAP. CDR3 sequence: CASGLTVEAFF. The CDR3 bases are TGTGCTAGTGGCCTGACGGTAGAAGCTTTCTTT.

The genes are TRBV5-1 and TRBJ2-3; D remains ambiguous. Trimming removed 0 bases at V and 6 bases at J, with 11 bases between. Germline V gene sequence: CDR1 SGHRS, CDR2 YFSETQ. CDR3 length: 14 residues. The CDR3 loop is CASSLGVGQDTQYF. The CDR3 bases are TGCGCCAGCAGCTTGGGGGTCGGCCAGGATACGCAGTATTTT.

The V and J genes are TRBV19 and TRBJ2-2; TRBD2 aligns across 9 bases. Trimming cost V 2 bases and J 4 bases; bases outside gene matches: 8. The germline gives CDR1 LNHDA, CDR2 SQIVND (reference sequence). The CDR3 contains 17 residues. CDR3 sequence: CASSIFSGRGGTGELFF. In DNA, the CDR3 is TGTGCCAGTAGTATATTTAGCGGGAGAGGAGGCACCGGGGAGCTGTTTTTT.

The chain is built from TRBV24-1 and TRBJ1-2, with TRBD1 as a possible D gene (5 bases). The CDR3 runs 13 residues. CDR1 is KGHDR, CDR2 SFDVKD, per germline. The V end lost 6 bases, the J end lost 2 bases, and 9 bases lay between the germline ends. In nucleotides, the CDR3 is TGTGCCACCAGTCGGGGCAGAAACTATGGCTACACCTTC. Its translation is CATSRGRNYGYTF.

This clone has only a few counts. This chain uses TRBV6-5 with TRBJ2-2; 8 nucleotides agree with TRBD1. Germline trimming cut 5 bases from V and 7 bases from J; bases unmatched to any gene: 9. This CDR3 region has 15 residues. The germline V gene has CDR1 MNHEY and CDR2 SVGAGI. For the CDR3, the DNA is TGTGCCAGCAGTCCTCCAGGGGGCGTTCACGGGGAGCTGTTTTTT. Translated, it gives CASSPPGGVHGELFF.

V and J are TRBV7-9 and TRBJ2-2, with 7 nucleotides matching TRBD1. The CDR3 runs to 15 residues. Germline V gene sequence: CDR1 SEHNR, CDR2 FQNEAQ (reference sequence). J lost 6 bases, V lost 1 base, and 5 bases had no gene match. The CDR3 DNA sequence: TGTGCCAGCAGCTTAGTGGCCCAGGGGGCCGGGGAGCTGTTTTTT. The encoded protein is CASSLVAQGAGELFF. The variable domain in full, completed from reference TRBV7-9 and TRBJ2-2, reads DTGVSQNPRHKITKRGQNVTFRCDPISEHNRLYWYRQTLGQGPEFLTYFQNEAQLEKSRLLSDRFSAERPKGSFSTLEIQRTEQGDSAMYLCASSLVAQGAGELFFGEGSRLTVL.

The gene calls are TRBV7-3 and TRBJ1-5; D uncertain. The germline gives CDR1 SGHTA, CDR2 FQGTGA. This CDR3 spans 15 amino acids. V was trimmed by 0 bases and J by 4 bases, leaving 10 bases between them. The CDR3 DNA is TGTGCCAGCAGCTTAACGGGTGGAGCTAATCAGCCCCAGCATTTT. Protein: CASSLTGGANQPQHF.

The chain has TRBV5-6 and TRBJ1-3; weak D call: TRBD1 (5 bases). The CDR3 covers 16 residues. From germline, CDR1 is SGHDT and CDR2 YYEEEE. The V gene lost 2 bases and the J gene lost 2 bases, with 14 bases spanning the gap. The CDR3 DNA sequence: TGTGCCAGCAGCTTTAGCCGGGGGTGGACTGGAAACACCATATATTTT. It is translated as CASSFSRGWTGNTIYF.

The rearrangement links TRBV28 to TRBJ1-4; possible D gene TRBD1, 5 bases. Germline assignment: CDR1 MDHEN and CDR2 SYDVKM. The CDR3 totals 16 residues. Trimming removed 6 bases at V and 6 bases at J, with 20 bases between. The CDR3 sequence: CASSRNDRGKDEKLFF. The CDR3 nucleotides are TGTGCCAGCAGCCGTAACGACCGGGGGAAAGATGAAAAACTGTTTTTT.

The V and J genes are TRBV5-1 and TRBJ1-1; D remains ambiguous. Trimming removed 2 bases at V and 1 base at J, with 6 bases between. Germline CDR1 reads SGHRS; CDR2 reads YFSETQ. The CDR3 runs 13 residues. CDR3 nucleotide sequence: TGCGCCAGCAGCTTCCAGGAGAACACTGAAGCTTTCTTT. Translated: CASSFQENTEAFF.

The chain links TRBV5-1 to TRBJ2-7, with 12 positions matching TRBD2. Trimming cost V 0 bases and J 0 bases; bases outside gene matches: 4. CDR1 and CDR2 (germline): SGHRS, YFSETQ. This CDR3 contains 17 residues. CDR3 sequence reads: CASSLGTSGKSSYEQYF. The CDR3 DNA reads TGCGCCAGCAGCTTGGGGACTAGCGGGAAGAGCTCCTACGAGCAGTACTTC.

The chain combines TRBV5-1 with TRBJ2-1; D perhaps matches TRBD1 (6 bases). The length of the CDR3 is 17 residues. Trimming cost V 5 bases and J 5 bases, with 23 bases left between them. From germline, CDR1 is SGHRS and CDR2 YFSETQ. CDR3 amino acids: CASRHAMFQGFDNEQFF. CDR3 sequence (DNA): TGCGCCAGCAGACATGCGATGTTTCAGGGGTTTGACAATGAGCAGTTCTTC.

The gene calls are TRBV12-3 or TRBV12-4 and TRBJ1-4; no clear D. Trimming removed 6 bases at V and 0 bases at J, with 5 bases between. The CDR3 runs 13 residues. The CDR3 nucleotides are TGTGCCAGCAGGGGTTCAACTAATGAAAAACTGTTTTTT. This sequence encodes CASRGSTNEKLFF.

The rearrangement uses TRBV29-1 and TRBJ2-7; 9 nucleotides align to TRBD1. V lost 4 bases to trimming and J lost 7 bases; unmatched junction nucleotides: 5. Germline V gene data show CDR1 as SQVTM and CDR2 as ANQGSEA. CDR3 length: 12 amino acids. Here the CDR3 DNA reads TGCAGCGTTGGACAGGGGGAAGGGGAGCAGTACTTC. This gives the protein CSVGQGEGEQYF.

This chain connects TRBV5-4 to TRBJ2-1; 10 bases align to TRBD2. This CDR3 spans 15 amino acids. The V gene end was trimmed by 4 bases and the J gene end by 2 bases; junction bases not matched to a gene: 3. CDR1 SGHNT and CDR2 YYREEE come from the germline V gene (reference sequence). This CDR3 reads CASSRAGGPYNEQFF. The DNA of the CDR3 is TGTGCCAGCAGCCGAGCGGGAGGGCCCTACAATGAGCAGTTCTTC.

The V and J genes are TRBV12-2 and TRBJ2-1. TRBV12-2 is a listed pseudogene. The CDR3 is made up of 16 amino acids. The CDR3 loop reads CASRLVRKAPYNEQFF. CDR3 bases: TGTGCAAGTCGCTTAGTGAGAAAGGCCCCATACAATGAGCAGTTCTTC.

This chain links TRBV7-2 with TRBJ2-5; TRBD1 aligns across 8 bases. V lost 2 bases, J lost 7 bases, and 6 bases stayed unmatched. CDR1 is SGHTA, CDR2 FQGNSA, per germline. The CDR3 length is 14 residues. This CDR3 is CASSLRQGKGTQYF. The CDR3 DNA is TGTGCCAGCAGCTTAAGACAGGGGAAGGGGACCCAGTACTTC.

The V gene is TRBV7-6, the J gene TRBJ2-7, with D possibly being TRBD1 (5 bases). The V end lost 3 bases, the J end lost 0 bases, and 15 bases lay between the germline ends. CDR1 and CDR2 (germline): SGHVS, FNYEAQ. The CDR3 has 16 residues. The CDR3 DNA is TGTGCCAGCAGCTTCCACAGGTACAAAAGCTCCTACGAGCAGTACTTC. It codes for CASSFHRYKSSYEQYF.

A single count supports this clone. The chain combines TRBV7-6 with TRBJ1-2; D may be TRBD1 (5 bases). The germline V gene has CDR1 SGHVS and CDR2 FNYEAQ. The V end was cut by 1 base, the J end by 1 base, with 16 bases between. The CDR3 extends over 17 amino acids. The CDR3 protein is CASSLVGQGKYNYGYTF. The CDR3 region has the DNA TGTGCCAGCAGCTTAGTAGGGCAGGGAAAATATAACTATGGCTACACCTTC.

The rearrangement joins TRBV4-1 to TRBJ2-1; 7 bases match TRBD1. The J segment lost 4 bases and the V segment lost 3 bases, leaving 9 bases of the junction unmatched. The germline V gene encodes CDR1 MGHRA and CDR2 YSYEKL. The CDR3 runs to 16 residues. The CDR3 DNA is TGCGCCAGCAGCCACCAAGACCGGACAGGATACAATGAGCAGTTCTTC. This translates into CASSHQDRTGYNEQFF.

The chain links TRBV6-5 to TRBJ2-1, with TRBD1 matching 11 bases. The V segment lost 7 bases and the J segment 6 bases; nucleotides outside the gene matches: 5. This CDR3 region has 14 residues. Germline CDR1 reads MNHEY; CDR2 reads SVGAGI. CDR3 DNA sequence: TGTGCCAGCACCGGACAGGGGGCGATCAATGAGCAGTTCTTC. As protein: CASTGQGAINEQFF.

The CDR3 DNA reads as TGTGCCAGCAGAAGTTTCTCTGGGGCCAACGTCCTGACTTTC. It translates to CASRSFSGANVLTF. The chain employs TRBV28 and TRBJ2-6; D not resolved. Germline V gene lookup returns CDR1 MDHEN and CDR2 SYDVKM. Trimming removed 6 bases from V and 0 bases from J, with 6 bases in between. CDR3 size: 14 residues. Looking up the rest from reference TRBV28 and TRBJ2-6 gives the full variable domain: DVKVTQSSRYLVKRTGEKVFLECVQDMDHENMFWYRQDPGLGLRLIYFSYDVKMKEKGDIPEGYSVSREKKERFSLILESASTNQTSMYLCASRSFSGANVLTFGAGSRLTVL.

The genes are TRBV28 and TRBJ2-1, with D tentatively TRBD2 (6 bases). V lost 9 bases, J lost 4 bases, and 19 bases lay in between. Germline V gene lookup returns CDR1 MDHEN and CDR2 SYDVKM. CDR3 length: 15 residues. The chain's CDR3 is CASSMGGDPYNEQFF. DNA of the CDR3: TGTGCCAGTAGTATGGGCGGGGATCCTTACAATGAGCAGTTCTTC.